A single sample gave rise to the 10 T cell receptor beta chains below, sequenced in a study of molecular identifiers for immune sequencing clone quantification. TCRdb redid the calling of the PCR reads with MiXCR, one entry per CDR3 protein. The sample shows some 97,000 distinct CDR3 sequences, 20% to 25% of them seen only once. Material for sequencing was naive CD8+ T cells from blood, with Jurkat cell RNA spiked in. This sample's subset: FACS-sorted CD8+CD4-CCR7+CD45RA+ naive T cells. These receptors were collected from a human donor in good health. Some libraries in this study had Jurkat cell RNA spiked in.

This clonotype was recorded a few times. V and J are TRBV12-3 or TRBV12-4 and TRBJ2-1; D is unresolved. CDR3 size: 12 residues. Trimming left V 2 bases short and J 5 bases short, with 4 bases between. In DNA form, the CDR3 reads TGTGCCAGCAGTTTAACCCACAATGAGCAGTTCTTC. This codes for CASSLTHNEQFF.

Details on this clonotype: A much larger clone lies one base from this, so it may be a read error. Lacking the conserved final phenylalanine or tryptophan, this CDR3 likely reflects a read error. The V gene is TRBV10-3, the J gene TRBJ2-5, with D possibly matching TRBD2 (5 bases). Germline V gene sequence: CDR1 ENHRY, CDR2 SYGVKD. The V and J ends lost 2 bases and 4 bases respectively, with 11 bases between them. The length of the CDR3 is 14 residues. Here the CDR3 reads CAISEVGVRETQYY. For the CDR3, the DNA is TGTGCCATCAGTGAGGTCGGGGTGCGAGAGACCCAGTACTAC.

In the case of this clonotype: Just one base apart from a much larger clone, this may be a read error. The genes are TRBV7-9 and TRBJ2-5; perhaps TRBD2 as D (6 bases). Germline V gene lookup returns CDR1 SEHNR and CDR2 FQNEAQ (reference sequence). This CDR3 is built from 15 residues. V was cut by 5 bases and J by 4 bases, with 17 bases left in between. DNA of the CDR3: TGTGCCAGCAGCGACTTGCTAGCGAGAAGAGAGACCCAGTACTTC. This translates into CASSDLLARRETQYF. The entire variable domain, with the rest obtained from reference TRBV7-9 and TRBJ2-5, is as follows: DTGVSQNPRHKITKRGQNVTFRCDPISEHNRLYWYRQTLGQGPEFLTYFQNEAQLEKSRLLSDRFSAERPKGSFSTLEIQRTEQGDSAMYLCASSDLLARRETQYFGPGTRLLVL.

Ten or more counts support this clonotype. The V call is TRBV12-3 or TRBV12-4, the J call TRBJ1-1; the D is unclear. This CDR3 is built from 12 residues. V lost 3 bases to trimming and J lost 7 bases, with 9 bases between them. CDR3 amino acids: CASSFGGSEAFF. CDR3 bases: TGTGCCAGCAGTTTCGGCGGCAGTGAAGCTTTCTTT.

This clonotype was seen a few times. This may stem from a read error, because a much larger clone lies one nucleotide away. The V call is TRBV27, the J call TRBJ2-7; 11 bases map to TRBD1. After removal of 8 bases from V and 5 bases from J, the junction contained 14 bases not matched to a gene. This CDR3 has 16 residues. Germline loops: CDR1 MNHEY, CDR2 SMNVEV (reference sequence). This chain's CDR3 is CASVQTGQGALDEQYF. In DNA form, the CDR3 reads TGTGCCAGCGTCCAAACCGGACAGGGGGCGCTGGACGAGCAGTACTTC.

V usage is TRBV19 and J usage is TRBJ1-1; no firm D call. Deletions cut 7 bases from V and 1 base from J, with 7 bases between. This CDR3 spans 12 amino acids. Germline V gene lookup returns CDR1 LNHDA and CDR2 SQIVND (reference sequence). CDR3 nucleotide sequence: TGTGCCAGTAATCTGGGGAACACTGAAGCTTTCTTT. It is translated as CASNLGNTEAFF.

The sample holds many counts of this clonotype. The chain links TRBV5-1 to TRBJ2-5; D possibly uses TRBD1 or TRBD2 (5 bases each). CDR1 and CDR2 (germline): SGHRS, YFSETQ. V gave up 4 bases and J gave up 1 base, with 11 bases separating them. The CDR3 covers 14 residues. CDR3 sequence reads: CASSLRGLQETQYF. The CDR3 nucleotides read TGCGCCAGCAGCCTGAGGGGCCTCCAAGAGACCCAGTACTTC.

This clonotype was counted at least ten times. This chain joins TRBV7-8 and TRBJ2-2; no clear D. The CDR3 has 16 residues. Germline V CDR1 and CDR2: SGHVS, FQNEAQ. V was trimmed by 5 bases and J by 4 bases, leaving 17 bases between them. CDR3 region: CASSPSWGDTTGELFF. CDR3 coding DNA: TGTGCCAGCAGCCCCTCGTGGGGTGACACCACCGGGGAGCTGTTTTTT.

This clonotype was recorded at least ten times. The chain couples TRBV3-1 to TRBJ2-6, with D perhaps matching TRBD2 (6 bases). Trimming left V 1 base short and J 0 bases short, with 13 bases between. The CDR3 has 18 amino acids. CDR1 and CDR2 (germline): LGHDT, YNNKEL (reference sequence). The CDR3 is CASSQGVGLTSGANVLTF. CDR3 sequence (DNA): TGTGCCAGCAGCCAAGGAGTGGGACTGACCTCTGGGGCCAACGTCCTGACTTTC.

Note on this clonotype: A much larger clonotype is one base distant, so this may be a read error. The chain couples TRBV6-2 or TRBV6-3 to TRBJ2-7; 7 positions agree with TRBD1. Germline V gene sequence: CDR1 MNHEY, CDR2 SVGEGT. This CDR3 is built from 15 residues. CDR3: CASTSGQRPSYEQCF. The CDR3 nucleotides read TGTGCCAGCACCTCGGGACAGCGACCCTCCTACGAGCAGTGCTTC.